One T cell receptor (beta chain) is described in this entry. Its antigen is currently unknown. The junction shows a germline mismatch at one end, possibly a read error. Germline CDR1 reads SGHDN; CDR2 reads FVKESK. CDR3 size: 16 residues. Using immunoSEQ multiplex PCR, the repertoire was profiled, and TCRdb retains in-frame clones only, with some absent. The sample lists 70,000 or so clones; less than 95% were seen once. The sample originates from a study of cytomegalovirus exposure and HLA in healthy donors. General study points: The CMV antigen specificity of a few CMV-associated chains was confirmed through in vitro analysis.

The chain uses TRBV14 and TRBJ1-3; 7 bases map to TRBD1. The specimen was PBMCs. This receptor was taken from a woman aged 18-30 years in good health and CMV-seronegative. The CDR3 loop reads CASSQRGTATKSSLFF. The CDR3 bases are TGTGCCAGCAGCCAACGTGGGACAGCCACTAAAAGCTCCCTTTTTTTT.